The next 8 T cell receptor beta chains were all read from a single sample in a study of CD8+ T cells in alopecia areata. Specified treatment: oral pan-JAK inhibitor, 5-10 mg twice daily. The sequencing template was cDNA reverse transcribed from extracted RNA. The repertoire was sequenced with immunoSEQ multiplex PCR; TCRdb's copy has only in-frame clones and lacks some. The table shows around 100,000 clones, with more than 75% occurring only once. Sequences were derived from CD8+ T cells sorted from blood, sampled between weeks 30 and 35, from a patient treated with tofacitinib. The receptors shown here come from a human donor with alopecia areata.

This clone showed up just once. The chain has TRBV19 and TRBJ2-7; D is perhaps TRBD2 (6 bases). CDR3 size: 12 residues. CDR1 is LNHDA, CDR2 SQIVND, per germline (reference sequence). Between the trimmed V and J ends, which lost 9 bases and 3 bases, there was a span of 12 bases. The CDR3 DNA sequence: TGTGCCAGCGGACTAAACTACTACGAGCAGTACTTC. It codes for CASGLNYYEQYF.

The chain couples TRBV5-1 to TRBJ2-7; 9 nucleotides line up with TRBD2. The J segment lost 6 bases and the V segment lost 0 bases, leaving 19 bases of the junction unmatched. CDR3 size: 19 residues. Per the germline V gene, CDR1 is SGHRS and CDR2 is YFSETQ. The CDR3 here is CASSLGAWGASGDSSEQYF. In DNA form, the CDR3 reads TGCGCCAGCAGCTTGGGAGCATGGGGGGCTAGCGGGGATTCGTCCGAGCAGTACTTC. Together with reference TRBV5-1 and TRBJ2-7, the CDR3 gives the full variable domain: KAGVTQTPRYLIKTRGQQVTLSCSPISGHRSVSWYQQTPGQGLQFLFEYFSETQRNKGNFPGRFSGRQFSNSRSEMNVSTLELGDSALYLCASSLGAWGASGDSSEQYFGPGTRLTVT.

The V call is TRBV19, the J call TRBJ2-1; 8 positions agree with TRBD2. The CDR3 totals 13 residues. Losses at the gene ends were 8 bases for V and 8 bases for J; bases not matched to a gene: 8. From germline, CDR1 is LNHDA and CDR2 SQIVND (reference sequence). CDR3 DNA sequence: TGTGCCAGTTCTCGACTAGCGATGGATGAGCAGTTCTTC. Protein: CASSRLAMDEQFF.

This sequence joins TRBV7-9 and TRBJ2-5; 7 bases map to TRBD2. Per the germline V gene, CDR1 is SEHNR and CDR2 is FQNEAQ (reference sequence). Unmatched junction bases numbered 6, after V lost 0 bases and J lost 2 bases. The CDR3 is 16 residues long. CDR3 in DNA: TGTGCCAGCAGCTTAGCCTCCCAGCGGGGACAAGAGACCCAGTACTTC. The encoded protein is CASSLASQRGQETQYF.

The V and J genes are TRBV19 and TRBJ2-3, with TRBD2 matching over 8 bases. Trimming removed 3 bases from V and 0 bases from J; junction bases left unmatched: 5. This CDR3 has 16 amino acids. The germline CDR1 and CDR2 sequences are LNHDA and SQIVND (reference sequence). The CDR3, as DNA: TGTGCCAGTAGTATTGGGCGGGGGGCGAGCACAGATACGCAGTATTTT. Amino acids: CASSIGRGASTDTQYF.

The chain recombines TRBV9 with TRBJ1-5, with D uncertain. The V end lost 2 bases, the J end lost 1 base, and 4 bases lay between the germline ends. This CDR3 spans 13 amino acids. Germline assignment: CDR1 SGDLS and CDR2 YYNGEE. The CDR3 DNA is TGTGCCAGCAGCGTCGGCAGCAATCAGCCCCAGCATTTT. It translates to CASSVGSNQPQHF.

DNA of the CDR3: TGTGCCAGCAGTTACTCTACCCTCAATGAGCAGTTCTTC. This gives the protein CASSYSTLNEQFF. This chain uses TRBV6-5 with TRBJ2-1; D is unclear. The V end was cut by 0 bases, the J end by 6 bases, with 6 bases between. The CDR3 covers 13 residues. From germline, CDR1 is MNHEY and CDR2 SVGAGI.

V usage is TRBV6-1 and J usage is TRBJ1-1, with unresolved D. The V end lost 6 bases, the J end lost 1 base, and 6 bases lay between the germline ends. The CDR3 runs to 12 residues. Germline V gives CDR1 MNHNS, CDR2 SASEGT. The CDR3: CASRLGNTEAFF. CDR3 sequence (DNA): TGTGCCAGCAGGCTGGGGAACACTGAAGCTTTCTTT.